In its sample, the clone carrying this T cell receptor (beta chain) was seen a few times. What it recognizes is unknown. This sample is drawn from a study of T cell repertoires in cytomegalovirus infection. Across the whole study: Public signatures in TCR beta pointed to CMV infection and matching HLA type. Study-wide results and caveats: Adding up the frequency of public TCR beta families identified people who carried CMV plus the relevant HLA. CMV-specific HLA-C-restricted TCR beta clonotypes dominated the ex vivo response.

Via MiXCR, TCRdb re-called the reads, giving one row per CDR3 protein. The sample records some 270,000 distinct CDR3 sequences, 20% to 25% being singletons. V was pared by 7 bases and J by 0 bases, with 12 bases between. The CDR3 has 15 residues. This specimen consisted of cultured PBMCs, obtained from culture after CMV antigen stimulation. This chain joins TRBV12-3 or TRBV12-4 and TRBJ2-2; a weak D match, TRBD2 (5 bases). This receptor was obtained from a human donor in good health (CMV status not recorded). Some clones in this sample may be carry-over from other donors' samples. The DNA of the CDR3 is TGTGCCAGCACCACCGGGAACGCGAACACCGGGGAGCTGTTTTTT. Its protein product is CASTTGNANTGELFF.